A selection of T cell receptor beta chains follows, all from one sample in a study of T cell responses to AZD1222 COVID-19 vaccine. Produced via immunoSEQ multiplex PCR; TCRdb's table is partial and in-frame only. Of roughly 150,000 clones listed, under 95% were seen once; the top ten hold about 1.5%. The sample was peripheral blood, taken on day 0 of AZD1222 vaccination. Receptors originate from an adult in good health. Both conserved end residues are part of each CDR3. The D gene is left open where the match is weak. Size values are once, few and many counts, or a class for expanded clones, and some rows have none.

TRBV7-3	14	NA	TRBD2	TRBJ2-7	CASSPTSGSNEQYF	TGTGCCAGCAGCCCTACTAGCGGGAGCAACGAGCAGTACTTC
TRBV11-3	13	once	NA	TRBJ1-1	CASSLKKDTEAFF	TGTGCCAGCAGCTTAAAGAAAGACACTGAAGCTTTCTTT
TRBV19	14	NA	NA	TRBJ2-3	CASSVDGPTDTQYF	TGTGCCAGTAGTGTCGACGGACCCACAGATACGCAGTATTTT
TRBV11-2	17	NA	TRBD1	TRBJ1-5	CASSFRDRKSRNQPQHF	TGTGCCAGCAGCTTCCGGGACAGGAAAAGTCGCAATCAGCCCCAGCATTTT
TRBV5-5	14	NA	TRBD1	TRBJ2-7	CASSSDRGPVEQYF	TGTGCCAGCAGCTCCGACAGGGGGCCAGTCGAGCAGTACTTC
TRBV2	11	NA	NA	TRBJ1-1	CASQGNTEAFF	TGTGCCAGCCAGGGGAACACTGAAGCTTTCTTT
TRBV6-5	15	once	TRBD2	TRBJ2-7	CASSSSSGRPYEQYF	TGTGCCAGCAGTTCGTCGAGCGGGAGGCCCTACGAGCAGTACTTC
TRBV27	17	NA	NA	TRBJ1-1	CASSFGADPKKNTEAFF	TGTGCCAGCAGTTTCGGGGCAGACCCCAAAAAGAACACTGAAGCTTTCTTT
TRBV10-3	13	NA	TRBD1	TRBJ1-2	CAISTGTGDGYTF	TGTGCCATCAGCACCGGGACAGGGGATGGCTACACCTTC
TRBV2	13	NA	NA	TRBJ2-7	CASEARAGNEQYF	TGTGCCAGCGAGGCCAGGGCGGGAAACGAGCAGTACTTC
TRBV19	15	NA	NA	TRBJ2-6	CASSILNSGANVLTF	TGTGCCAGTAGTATACTCAACTCTGGGGCCAACGTCCTGACTTTC
TRBV10-3	13	NA	NA	TRBJ1-5	CAISSGSNQPQHF	TGTGCCATCAGTTCGGGGAGCAATCAGCCCCAGCATTTT
TRBV11-2	16	NA	NA	TRBJ1-2	CASTLGVGGTNYGYTF	TGTGCCAGCACCCTCGGTGTGGGGGGGACTAACTATGGCTACACCTTC
TRBV4-1	14	NA	NA	TRBJ2-5	CASSRSGGGETQYF	TGCGCCAGCAGCCGGTCTGGGGGCGGGGAGACCCAGTACTTC
TRBV4-1	15	NA	NA	TRBJ1-1	CASSQSRVVGTEAFF	TGCGCCAGCAGCCAATCCAGGGTCGTGGGGACTGAAGCTTTCTTT
TRBV6-5	15	NA	TRBD1	TRBJ1-3	CASSPGQGAGNTIYF	TGTGCCAGCAGTCCGGGACAGGGCGCCGGAAACACCATATATTTT
TRBV19	15	NA	NA	TRBJ1-2	CASSPRQGRDYGYTF	TGTGCCAGTAGCCCCCGACAAGGGCGAGACTATGGCTACACCTTC